This TCR beta chain was identified during a study of shared clonotypes between healthy human individuals (dated by TCRdb to 2018 to 2020). For the study in its entirety: The cohort included three men and a couple of women between 18 and 49 years of age. For each donor, CD4 naive and CD4 memory were each given three plates, CD8 naive was given two plates, and CD8 memory was given one plate. Each donor's leukapheresis produced roughly between roughly 0.85 and 9.5 billion PBMCs. To estimate repertoire size and how much clonotype sharing occurs between individuals, the study deeply sequenced the blood TCR repertoires of several healthy adults. To increase sequencing depth and limit assay-specific biases, different laboratories used diverse techniques to prepare libraries and sequence TCR repertoires.

Regarding this clone: Its antigen specificity is not known. There are no base qualities to consult, and no much larger clone falls within one base.

The donors were healthy, HIV-negative adults with no recently reported acute infections or vaccinations. Every donor was a Caucasian adult residing in Nashville, Tennessee, USA. CD4+ T cells were enriched by magnetic negative selection; naive cells were then positively selected on CD45RA, and the negative fraction formed the memory subset. Blood was collected by leukapheresis, and PBMCs were isolated by Ficoll-Histopaque density gradient centrifugation and then cryopreserved in liquid nitrogen vapor phase. Analytical flow cytometry was used to check the purity and quantity of each magnetically sorted T cell population. Each sorted fraction had its genomic DNA isolated and then quantified by UV absorbance on a Nanodrop 2000c. Broader findings and caveats from the paper: Roughly 5.2% of naive CD4, 3.5% of naive CD8, about 2.5% of memory CD4, and over 0.35% of memory CD8 clonotypes were shared across four donors. Larger estimated clonotype richness was generally found for naive subsets than for memory subsets. Even with the large sequencing depth, rarefaction of the sorted-subset datasets indicated that sequencing was incomplete. The small number of donors limited the genetic and exposure-history diversity represented. Compared with non-shared clonotypes, clonotypes shared by all four sorted-subset donors had higher generation probabilities. Based on pairwise subsampling, the degree of clonotype sharing among donors was expected to be affected by sequencing depth. Sampling was limited to blood, and TCR repertoires in tissue likely differ from TCR repertoires in blood.

Using the deep immunoSEQ assay, TCR CDR3 regions were amplified from genomic DNA by multiplex PCR. Extracted genomic DNA from each cell subset was distributed evenly across all wells of several immunoSEQ 96-well plates, and each plate was treated as a replicate. For sorted subsets, roughly 200 ng genomic DNA, equal to 25,000 to 35,000 T cell genomes, was loaded into each replicate PCR. Purified libraries were quantified with a Qubit 3.0 fluorometer, sized on a Bioanalyzer 2100, and re-quantified with the KAPA Library Quantification kit. Every immunoSEQ 96-well plate was sequenced on a dedicated single-read 150-cycle Illumina NextSeq 550 flow cell. For the original study's pipeline: Because the immunoSEQ output held only junctional sequences and lacked quality scores, the filtering could not match the filtering applied to full-length reads. To assign V/J genes and CDR3, sequences were annotated against IMGT germline references using PyIR, a Python wrapper for IgBLAST v1.9. Reads were removed for weak V/J assignments (E-value above 1e-6), missing CDR3, stop codons, out-of-frame junctions, or ambiguous translated residues. V3J clonotypes were defined by identical inferred V gene, J gene, and CDR3 amino acid sequence. Percentage overlap between repertoires was computed as shared unique clonotypes divided by the size of the smaller repertoire. Richness of each repertoire was evaluated using RTK rarefaction, the Chao1 estimator, and Recon v2.1 estimates of unobserved clonotypes. OLGA was used to compute generation probabilities for all TCRbeta clonotypes that the gDNA method yielded from a few donors. The immuneACCESS repertoire file appears here via TCRdb, limited to in-frame rearrangements. These files lack a portion of the clones; in checked studies, under half of the deficit traces to unresolved V genes, and the cause of the others is not known. V, J and clone size are taken as reported in that table, and D and trimming were inferred from the DNA itself. The sample yields about 2.4 million clones; roughly 93% were counted once. The ten largest clonotypes hold 0.35% to 0.45% of the sample.

The source material was naive CD4+ T cells from PBMCs. The sample's cell subset or site label is to be understood as: CD45RA+ positively selected. The source of this sequence is a man aged 18 to 30 in good health. Some clones in this sample may be carry-over from other donors' samples.

The DNA sequence is TGTGCCAGCAGCCCCACTCAAACGACCTACGAGCAGTACTTC. The resulting protein is CASSPTQTTYEQYF. The V gene is TRBV9 and the J gene is TRBJ2-7; the D gene identity is not certain. The CDR3 runs 14 amino acids, cysteine and phenylalanine included. The read is trimmed to its CDR3 DNA, 42 bases read in frame from base 1. V loses 4 bases, J loses 2 bases, and the germline ends lie 13 bases apart. CDR1 is given as SGDLS and CDR2 as YYNGEE, both from the germline V gene.